These 20 T cell receptor beta chains originate from one sample sequenced in a study of cytomegalovirus exposure and HLA in healthy donors. PCR primers comprised 60 Vbeta and 13 Jbeta primers. The protocol was immunoSEQ multiplex PCR, while the TCRdb copy is restricted to in-frame clones and leaves out a portion. There are approximately 170,000 clones in the sample; just over 75% occur only once, and roughly 1.9% lies in the top ten. The sequencing sample was made of PBMCs. These receptors all come from a woman younger than 45 in good health and CMV-seropositive.

The chain has TRBV13 and TRBJ1-1; D remains unclear. CDR1 is PRHDT, CDR2 FYEKMQ, per germline (reference sequence). Trimming pared 3 bases from V and 0 bases from J, leaving 14 bases between. The CDR3 is 16 amino acids. The CDR3 nucleotides are TGTGCCAGCAGCTTTAAAGTAGAGAGTCTGAACACTGAAGCTTTCTTT. Translation: CASSFKVESLNTEAFF.

This chain connects TRBV5-4 to TRBJ1-5; weak D call: TRBD1 (5 bases). The CDR3 length is 16 residues. V lost 2 bases and J 5 bases, leaving 17 bases between the germline ends. Germline V gene lookup returns CDR1 SGHNT and CDR2 YYREEE (reference sequence). CDR3 sequence: CASSFRGAGGYQPQHF. The CDR3 bases are TGTGCCAGCAGCTTTAGGGGAGCCGGGGGATATCAGCCCCAGCATTTT.

This rearrangement joins TRBV9 to TRBJ1-2, with D perhaps TRBD1 (6 bases). Germline CDR1 and CDR2: SGDLS and YYNGEE. This CDR3 has 16 residues. Trimming removed 0 bases from V and 4 bases from J, with 16 bases in between. CDR3 loop: CASSVDTRGEGYGYTF. CDR3 sequence (DNA): TGTGCCAGCAGCGTAGACACCAGGGGCGAAGGCTATGGCTACACCTTC.

CDR3 region: CASRAGWLILAKNIQYF. The CDR3 nucleotides read TGTGCCAGCAGGGCAGGGTGGTTAATCCTAGCCAAAAACATTCAGTACTTC. The V gene is TRBV2, the J gene TRBJ2-4; D perhaps matches TRBD1 (5 bases). V was pared by 6 bases and J by 0 bases, with 18 bases between. CDR3 length: 17 amino acids. Germline loops: CDR1 SNHLY, CDR2 FYNNEI.

The V gene is TRBV23-1, the J gene TRBJ2-7; 9 nucleotides match TRBD1. TRBV23-1 is annotated as an ORF whose role is uncertain. Trimming at V came to 4 bases and at J to 5 bases, leaving 12 bases not matched to a gene. CDR3 length equals 16 residues. CDR3 nucleotide sequence: TGCGCCAGCAGTCGTCCTTGGGACAGGGAGTCTCACGAGCAGTACTTC. Translated, it gives CASSRPWDRESHEQYF.

The V gene is TRBV27, the J gene TRBJ2-1; possible D gene TRBD2, 6 bases. Trimming stripped 1 base from V and 1 base from J, with 17 bases between. The CDR3 has 18 amino acids. The germline gives CDR1 MNHEY, CDR2 SMNVEV (reference sequence). DNA of the CDR3: TGTGCCAGCAGTTTATATTCCACGGGACTCGAATCCTACAATGAGCAGTTCTTC. Its translation is CASSLYSTGLESYNEQFF.

V usage is TRBV19 and J usage is TRBJ1-5; 7 bases map to TRBD1. The CDR3 covers 15 residues. V lost 6 bases to trimming and J lost 2 bases; unmatched junction nucleotides: 7. CDR1 and CDR2 from the germline V gene are LNHDA and SQIVND (reference sequence). The CDR3 loop is CASSRQGAGNQPQHF. CDR3 nucleotides: TGTGCCAGTAGCAGACAGGGCGCGGGCAATCAGCCCCAGCATTTT.

J is TRBJ2-2 and V is TRBV7-6, with D possibly being TRBD1 (6 bases). The CDR3 sequence is 15 residues long. Trimming took 1 base from V and 3 from J, leaving 9 bases between them. Germline V CDR1 and CDR2: SGHVS, FNYEAQ. CDR3 amino acids: CASSLGTDDTGELFF. The CDR3 DNA is TGTGCCAGCAGCTTAGGGACAGACGACACCGGGGAGCTGTTTTTT. The complete variable domain, with remaining parts taken from reference TRBV7-6 and TRBJ2-2, reads GAGVSQSPRYKVTKRGQDVALRCDPISGHVSLYWYRQALGQGPEFLTYFNYEAQQDKSGLPNDRFSAERPEGSISTLTIQRTEQRDSAMYRCASSLGTDDTGELFFGEGSRLTVL.

This chain connects TRBV29-1 to TRBJ2-1; TRBD1 matches 9 bases. This CDR3 spans 14 amino acids. Trimming removed 6 bases from V and 6 bases from J; junction bases left unmatched: 9. From germline, CDR1 is SQVTM and CDR2 ANQGSEA. The CDR3, as DNA: TGCAGCGTGGACCGGGACAGGGCGACCAATGAGCAGTTCTTC. Its translation is CSVDRDRATNEQFF.

The chain recombines TRBV7-6 with TRBJ2-7; maybe TRBD2 (6 bases). With 5 bases removed from V and 0 bases from J, the gap between germline ends came to 20 bases. CDR3 size: 17 residues. From germline, CDR1 is SGHVS and CDR2 FNYEAQ. CDR3 DNA: TGTGCCAGCAGCCCGCGTCTGTTTGCGGGGCCCTCCTACGAGCAGTACTTC. The encoded protein is CASSPRLFAGPSYEQYF.

The chain joins TRBV29-1 to TRBJ2-7, with 7 nucleotides matching TRBD2. V was pared by 4 bases and J by 2 bases, with 8 bases of the junction left unmatched. Germline loops: CDR1 SQVTM, CDR2 ANQGSEA. The CDR3 is 14 residues long. The CDR3 here is CSVVLGEGTYEQYF. DNA for the CDR3: TGCAGCGTTGTATTAGGGGAGGGAACCTACGAGCAGTACTTC.

J is TRBJ1-5 and V is TRBV30; D gene ambiguous. There are 15 residues in the CDR3. V dropped 2 bases and J dropped 1 base, with 12 bases sitting between them. The germline V gene encodes CDR1 GTSNPN and CDR2 SVGIG (reference sequence). CDR3: CAWSRGGMSNQPQHF. In DNA form, the CDR3 reads TGTGCCTGGAGTCGTGGAGGGATGAGCAATCAGCCCCAGCATTTT.

This clone is a singleton in its sample. J is TRBJ1-1 and V is TRBV9; TRBD1 is a possible D gene (6 bases). Trimming shortened V by 0 bases and J by 7 bases, and 10 bases separated the two germline ends. Germline values: CDR1 SGDLS, CDR2 YYNGEE. The CDR3 runs 13 residues. The DNA for the CDR3 is TGTGCCAGCAGCGTAGGGGGGACATATGAAGCTTTCTTT. Translating gives CASSVGGTYEAFF.

The chain carries TRBV5-1 and TRBJ2-1, with a weak D call TRBD2 (5 bases). The CDR3 runs 16 residues. V lost 5 bases, J lost 10 bases, and 25 bases lay in between. CDR1 and CDR2 (germline): SGHRS, YFSETQ. For the CDR3, the DNA is TGCGCCAGCAGACAATTCACCGTAGGTAGCGCGGCAGAGCAGTTCTTC. This gives the protein CASRQFTVGSAAEQFF.

The chain carries TRBV6-5 and TRBJ2-7; 8 bases fit TRBD1. This CDR3 has 15 amino acids. The germline V gene has CDR1 MNHEY and CDR2 SVGAGI. Unmatched junction bases numbered 4, after V lost 0 bases and J lost 3 bases. This chain's CDR3 is CASSYSSGTGYEQYF. The CDR3 nucleotides are TGTGCCAGCAGTTACTCGTCCGGGACAGGCTACGAGCAGTACTTC.

This chain joins TRBV7-7 and TRBJ2-5; 8 bases are a match to TRBD2. This CDR3 is built from 19 residues. Germline V gene data show CDR1 as SSHAT and CDR2 as FNYEAQ (reference sequence). After removal of 1 base from V and 4 bases from J, the junction contained 17 bases not matched to a gene. CDR3 DNA: TGTGCCAGCAGCTTAGGGTCGAGAGGCGGGGGGATTCTGGGAGAGACCCAGTACTTC. Residues: CASSLGSRGGGILGETQYF. Drawing the rest from reference TRBV7-7 and TRBJ2-5, the complete variable domain is GAGVSQSPRYKVTKRGQDVTLRCDPISSHATLYWYQQALGQGPEFLTYFNYEAQPDKSGLPSDRFSAERPEGSISTLTIQRTEQRDSAMYRCASSLGSRGGGILGETQYFGPGTRLLVL.

The chain combines TRBV6-5 with TRBJ1-2; D possibly corresponds to TRBD1 (6 bases). CDR1 is MNHEY and CDR2 is SVGAGI in the germline V gene. The germline V and J ends were trimmed by 4 bases and 8 bases, with 14 bases remaining between them. This CDR3 is built from 13 residues. CDR3 amino acids: CASSLGQTPGYTF. The CDR3 bases are TGTGCCAGCAGTTTAGGACAGACCCCAGGCTACACCTTC.

The chain joins TRBV6-6 to TRBJ2-1, with 7 bases aligning to TRBD1. V lost 0 bases, J lost 3 bases, and 2 bases stayed unmatched. The CDR3 consists of 15 residues. The germline gives CDR1 MNHNY, CDR2 SVGAGI (reference sequence). DNA of the CDR3: TGTGCCAGCAGTTACTCGGGGGACAGCTACAATGAGCAGTTCTTC. This codes for CASSYSGDSYNEQFF.

The V gene is TRBV29-1, the J gene TRBJ1-2, with D unclear. The CDR3 runs 11 residues. Looked up from germline, CDR1 is SQVTM and CDR2 is ANQGSEA. Trimming took off 7 bases at V and 8 bases at J, with 14 bases between the two ends. The CDR3 spells CSAPIELGYTF. For the CDR3, the DNA is TGCAGCGCTCCTATAGAGCTCGGCTACACCTTC.

The chain joins TRBV5-4 to TRBJ1-4, with TRBD1 as a possible D gene (6 bases). Trimming removed 3 bases at V and 3 bases at J, with 15 bases between. The germline gives CDR1 SGHNT, CDR2 YYREEE (reference sequence). The CDR3 is 16 amino acids. The CDR3 DNA reads as TGTGCCAGCAGCTGGGCCCTCAGGGGTCCTAATGAAAAACTGTTTTTT. This codes for CASSWALRGPNEKLFF.